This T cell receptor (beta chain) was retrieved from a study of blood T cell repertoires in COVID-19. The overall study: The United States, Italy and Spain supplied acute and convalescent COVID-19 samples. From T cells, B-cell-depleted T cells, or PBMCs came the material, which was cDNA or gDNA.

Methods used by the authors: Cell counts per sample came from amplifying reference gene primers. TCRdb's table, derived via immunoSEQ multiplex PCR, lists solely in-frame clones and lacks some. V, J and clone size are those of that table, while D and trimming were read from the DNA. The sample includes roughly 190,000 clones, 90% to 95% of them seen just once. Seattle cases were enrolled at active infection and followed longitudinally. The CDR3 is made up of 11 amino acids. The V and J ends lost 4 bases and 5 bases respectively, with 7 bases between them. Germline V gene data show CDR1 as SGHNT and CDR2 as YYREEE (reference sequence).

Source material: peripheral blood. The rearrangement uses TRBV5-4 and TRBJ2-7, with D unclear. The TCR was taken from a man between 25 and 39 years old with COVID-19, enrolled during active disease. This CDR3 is CASSMNNEQYF. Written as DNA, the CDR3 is TGTGCCAGCAGCATGAACAACGAGCAGTACTTC.